One and the same sample provided the 26 T cell receptor beta chains below, sequenced in a study of cytomegalovirus exposure and HLA in healthy donors. 13 Jbeta primers and 60 Vbeta primers were used for the PCR. The repertoire was sequenced with immunoSEQ multiplex PCR; TCRdb's copy has only in-frame clones and lacks some. The sample holds around 210,000 clones, around 80% seen once. The sequenced sample was PBMCs. The receptors stem from a boy aged 5-17 years in good health and CMV-seronegative.

The chain employs TRBV7-9 and TRBJ2-2, with 9 bases fitting TRBD1. Losses at the gene ends were 1 base for V and 5 bases for J; bases not matched to a gene: 11. Germline CDR1 is SEHNR and CDR2 is FQNEAQ (reference sequence). The CDR3 length is 18 residues. This CDR3 is CASSLVGGTGMATGELFF. For the CDR3, the DNA is TGTGCCAGCAGCTTAGTTGGCGGGACAGGGATGGCAACCGGGGAGCTGTTTTTT.

This clone was detected once. This chain connects TRBV21-1 to TRBJ1-2. TRBV21-1 is assigned pseudogene status. This CDR3 contains 14 residues. The CDR3 here is CASSKGGETGGYTF. DNA for the CDR3: TGTGCCAGCAGCAAAGGGGGGGAGACGGGTGGCTACACCTTC.

In this sample, this clone turned up once. The J gene is TRBJ2-5, the V gene TRBV13; TRBD2 is a possible D gene (5 bases). CDR1 and CDR2 from the germline V gene are PRHDT and FYEKMQ (reference sequence). Trimming took off 2 bases at V and 5 bases at J, with 12 bases between the two ends. CDR3 length equals 14 residues. CDR3 in DNA: TGTGCCAGCAGCTTACGGGGAATTGGGGAGACCCAGTACTTC. It is translated as CASSLRGIGETQYF.

The chain recombines TRBV5-1 with TRBJ2-7; 9 bases map to TRBD1. In germline, CDR1 is SGHRS, CDR2 YFSETQ. V shed 3 bases and J 3 bases; nucleotides not matched to a gene: 4. This CDR3 is built from 14 residues. The CDR3 protein is CASSWRDRVYEQYF. CDR3 in DNA: TGCGCCAGCAGCTGGAGGGACAGGGTCTACGAGCAGTACTTC.

This clone was recorded once. The chain employs TRBV7-9 and TRBJ2-1; TRBD1 aligns across 7 bases. Trimming took 4 bases from V and 8 from J; bases not matched to a gene: 14. This CDR3 has 16 amino acids. Germline CDR1 SEHNR, CDR2 FQNEAQ (reference sequence). The CDR3 DNA follows: TGTGCCAGCAGCTCTGGGGCCGGACAGGTGGGCGATGAGCAGTTCTTC. This encodes CASSSGAGQVGDEQFF.

V and J are TRBV7-6 and TRBJ2-7, with D perhaps TRBD2 (6 bases). Trimming shortened V by 5 bases and J by 6 bases, and 17 bases separated the two germline ends. The CDR3 has 14 amino acids. From germline, CDR1 is SGHVS and CDR2 FNYEAQ. For the CDR3, the DNA is TGTGCCAGCAGCCGTCTGGGGGGTAGGGCCGAGCAGTACTTC. Translated: CASSRLGGRAEQYF.

The chain uses TRBV7-9 and TRBJ2-7; 7 bases map to TRBD2. CDR3 size: 11 residues. The germline CDR1 and CDR2 sequences are SEHNR and FQNEAQ (reference sequence). J was trimmed by 1 base and V by 11 bases; bases with no gene match: 2. The CDR3: CAGSGSYEQYF. The CDR3, as DNA: TGTGCCGGTAGCGGGTCCTACGAGCAGTACTTC. The complete variable domain, with remaining parts taken from reference TRBV7-9 and TRBJ2-7, reads DTGVSQNPRHKITKRGQNVTFRCDPISEHNRLYWYRQTLGQGPEFLTYFQNEAQLEKSRLLSDRFSAERPKGSFSTLEIQRTEQGDSAMYLCAGSGSYEQYFGPGTRLTVT.

The V gene is TRBV5-1, the J gene TRBJ1-2; no reliable D call. The V gene's germline CDR1 is SGHRS and CDR2 YFSETQ. This CDR3 has 14 amino acids. Trimming stripped 2 bases from V and 0 bases from J, with 8 bases between. CDR3 in amino acids: CASSLQTSNYGYTF. DNA of the CDR3: TGCGCCAGCAGCTTACAGACCTCTAACTATGGCTACACCTTC. Drawing the rest from reference TRBV5-1 and TRBJ1-2, the complete variable domain is KAGVTQTPRYLIKTRGQQVTLSCSPISGHRSVSWYQQTPGQGLQFLFEYFSETQRNKGNFPGRFSGRQFSNSRSEMNVSTLELGDSALYLCASSLQTSNYGYTFGSGTRLTVV.

This clone was seen a handful of times. This chain connects TRBV7-3 to TRBJ2-5, with D possibly TRBD2 on 5 matching bases. Germline V CDR1 and CDR2: SGHTA, FQGTGA. The length of the CDR3 is 14 residues. Trimming removed 4 bases at V and 2 bases at J, with 11 bases between. The CDR3 nucleotides read TGTGCCAGCAGCTCCTCGGACTTTCAAGAGACCCAGTACTTC. This gives the protein CASSSSDFQETQYF.

The chain joins TRBV20-1 to TRBJ1-2; D is unresolved. This CDR3 spans 11 amino acids. Trimming left V 5 bases short and J 6 bases short, with 10 bases between. CDR1 and CDR2 (germline): DFQATT, SNEGSKA (reference sequence). The chain's CDR3 is CSAYRVNGYTF. The CDR3 DNA reads as TGCAGTGCTTACCGCGTGAATGGCTACACCTTC.

This chain connects TRBV16 to TRBJ1-5, with D perhaps TRBD1 (6 bases). V was trimmed by 2 bases and J by 3 bases, leaving 14 bases between them. CDR3 length equals 16 residues. Germline V gene sequence: CDR1 KGHSY, CDR2 FQNENV. This CDR3 reads CASSQILDSFNQPQHF. The CDR3 region has the DNA TGTGCCAGCAGCCAAATTCTGGACAGCTTCAATCAGCCCCAGCATTTT.

The chain links TRBV7-9 to TRBJ1-2; the D gene is possibly TRBD1 (5 bases). This CDR3 has 17 amino acids. Germline CDR1 reads SEHNR; CDR2 reads FQNEAQ (reference sequence). With 1 base removed from V and 0 bases from J, the gap between germline ends came to 15 bases. CDR3 DNA: TGTGCCAGCAGCTTAGAGTCTGGGGCAGGGACTAACTATGGCTACACCTTC. Protein: CASSLESGAGTNYGYTF.

The CDR3 here is CASQGGGSYEQYF. CDR3 nucleotides: TGTGCCAGCCAAGGGGGGGGGTCCTACGAGCAGTACTTC. The J gene is TRBJ2-7, the V gene TRBV2, with D perhaps matching TRBD2 (7 bases). Trimming took 8 bases from V and 1 from J, leaving 12 bases between them. The CDR3 is 13 residues long. CDR1 and CDR2 (germline): SNHLY, FYNNEI.

The chain carries TRBV21-1 and TRBJ2-1; the listed D gene, TRBD2, was not tested against the DNA. TRBV21-1 is a pseudogene locus. CDR3 size: 20 residues. The CDR3: CASSKVLGQLRTSGFSREFF. Written as DNA, the CDR3 is TGTGCCAGCAGCAAAGTGCTGGGACAGTTAAGGACTAGCGGGTTTTCTCGGGAGTTCTTC.

This clone was observed a single time. In nucleotides, the CDR3 is TGTGCCAGCAGCTCCTACCCCCGGGACAGGGACTATAATTCACCCCTCCACTTT. Protein product: CASSSYPRDRDYNSPLHF. The chain uses TRBV7-9 and TRBJ1-6; 9 bases agree with TRBD1. J gave up 3 bases and V 4 bases, and 10 bases lay outside the gene matches. CDR1 SEHNR and CDR2 FQNEAQ come from the germline V gene (reference sequence). This CDR3 is built from 18 residues.

This chain joins TRBV7-2 and TRBJ2-2; 7 bases fit TRBD1. CDR1 SGHTA and CDR2 FQGNSA come from the germline V gene. CDR3 size: 19 residues. The V gene end was trimmed by 0 bases and the J gene end by 5 bases; junction bases not matched to a gene: 15. The CDR3 bases are TGTGCCAGCAGCTTAGCTCTTGGGACAGTCCTCCTTCGGACCGGGGAGCTGTTTTTT. Translation: CASSLALGTVLLRTGELFF.

The chain carries TRBV5-4 and TRBJ2-1, with D possibly matching TRBD2 (5 bases). Between the trimmed V and J ends, which lost 0 bases and 12 bases, there was a span of 13 bases. Germline CDR1 SGHNT, CDR2 YYREEE (reference sequence). The CDR3 sequence is 13 residues long. In DNA, the CDR3 is TGTGCCAGCAGCTTGGACAGACTCGAGGGGCAGTTCTTC. Translation: CASSLDRLEGQFF.

This chain uses TRBV4-2 with TRBJ2-7; 7 bases align to TRBD2. The CDR3 length is 16 residues. CDR1 and CDR2 (germline): LGHNA, YNFKEQ. Trimming at V came to 0 bases and at J to 2 bases, leaving 7 bases not matched to a gene. The CDR3 region is CASSQEPRDYPYEQYF. CDR3 DNA sequence: TGTGCCAGCAGCCAAGAACCCAGGGACTACCCCTACGAGCAGTACTTC.

The V gene is TRBV19, the J gene TRBJ2-1, with 7 bases identical to TRBD2. The trim removed 6 bases at V and 8 bases at J, leaving 16 bases unmatched. CDR1 and CDR2 from the germline V gene are LNHDA and SQIVND (reference sequence). This CDR3 region has 16 residues. The CDR3 reads CASSPGGGRFKDEQFF. The CDR3 DNA reads TGTGCCAGTAGCCCTGGGGGGGGGAGGTTTAAGGATGAGCAGTTCTTC.

This chain links TRBV10-1 with TRBJ2-4, with 11 bases lining up with TRBD1. Trimming removed 6 bases from V and 8 bases from J; junction bases left unmatched: 6. This CDR3 is 14 amino acids long. Germline CDR1 WNHNN, CDR2 SYGVQD (reference sequence). CDR3 residues: CASRSGTGGDIQYF. CDR3 DNA: TGCGCCAGCAGGTCCGGGACAGGGGGAGACATTCAGTACTTC.

The chain couples TRBV7-8 to TRBJ2-7; tentative D call: TRBD2 (5 bases). Germline-derived CDR1 and CDR2 are SGHVS and FQNEAQ. The CDR3 totals 14 residues. Trimming pared 5 bases from V and 2 bases from J, leaving 13 bases between. CDR3 amino acids: CASSPIAGPYEQYF. The CDR3 nucleotides read TGTGCCAGCAGCCCCATCGCGGGCCCCTACGAGCAGTACTTC.

This chain uses TRBV29-1 with TRBJ1-5; 8 nucleotides agree with TRBD1. CDR1 and CDR2 (germline): SQVTM, ANQGSEA. The CDR3 has 12 residues. V shed 4 bases, J shed 7 bases, and the junction held 3 bases outside the gene matches. As DNA, the CDR3 is TGCAGCGTTGGGACAGGGAGACAGCCCCAGCATTTT. Protein sequence: CSVGTGRQPQHF. The variable domain in full, with the rest retrieved from reference TRBV29-1 and TRBJ1-5, is SAVISQKPSRDICQRGTSLTIQCQVDSQVTMMFWYRQQPGQSLTLIATANQGSEATYESGFVIDKFPISRPNLTFSTLTVSNMSPEDSSIYLCSVGTGRQPQHFGDGTRLSIL.

The V call is TRBV5-4, the J call TRBJ2-1, with 10 bases matching TRBD2. The CDR3 consists of 15 residues. The germline V gene encodes CDR1 SGHNT and CDR2 YYREEE (reference sequence). The junction had 2 bases not matched to a gene; V was cut back by 0 bases and J by 5 bases. The CDR3 is CASSLVLAGDNEQFF. CDR3 coding DNA: TGTGCCAGCAGCTTGGTGCTAGCGGGGGACAATGAGCAGTTCTTC.

This chain joins TRBV5-6 and TRBJ1-6; D is ambiguous. The CDR3 length is 13 residues. The ends were cut back, 0 bases at V and 8 bases at J, with 6 bases in the middle. Germline V gene data show CDR1 as SGHDT and CDR2 as YYEEEE. The CDR3 reads CASSLGGDSPLHF. The CDR3 nucleotides are TGTGCCAGCAGCTTGGGTGGAGATTCACCCCTCCACTTT.

V usage is TRBV29-1 and J usage is TRBJ1-1; TRBD1 is a possible D gene (6 bases). V lost 5 bases and J 1 base, leaving 11 bases between the germline ends. CDR1 SQVTM and CDR2 ANQGSEA come from the germline V gene. There are 13 residues in the CDR3. Here the CDR3 reads CSVTDRQNTEAFF. CDR3 coding DNA: TGCAGCGTTACCGACAGGCAGAACACTGAAGCTTTCTTT.

CDR3 nucleotides: TGTGCTAGTGGTTGGGGACAGCTTATCTATGGCTACACCTTC. Translated: CASGWGQLIYGYTF. The chain couples TRBV12-5 to TRBJ1-2; 7 bases match TRBD1. The CDR3 has 14 residues. The ends lost 4 bases at V and 4 bases at J; junction bases unmatched: 6. The germline V gene has CDR1 LGHNT and CDR2 FRNRAP.